This TCR beta chain derives from a study of blood T cell repertoires in COVID-19. Study information: Spain, Italy and the United States supplied samples that represented acute and convalescent COVID-19. T cells, B-cell-depleted T cells, or PBMCs provided the cDNA or gDNA that served as material.

Source study methods: Quantification of nucleated cells was approximated via reference gene primer amplification. The method was immunoSEQ multiplex PCR; TCRdb's version includes in-frame clones alone and lacks a portion of them. V and J calls plus clone size are reproduced from that table; the DNA served to infer D and trimming. Of roughly 330,000 clones in the sample, approximately 89% were seen once. Cohort 3 donors were reported recovered after two negative PCRs, clearance, or symptom resolution. The CDR3 has 14 amino acids. V shed 1 base, J shed 1 base, and the junction held 0 bases outside the gene matches. Germline CDR1 is SGHRS and CDR2 is YFSETQ.

The sample was PBMCs or T cells enriched from blood (not recorded which). The receptor was isolated from a man aged 25 to 40 who had recovered from COVID-19. The chain couples TRBV5-1 to TRBJ2-3; 7 bases line up with TRBD2. The CDR3 loop is CASSLLAGTDTQYF. DNA for the CDR3: TGCGCCAGCAGCTTGCTAGCGGGCACAGATACGCAGTATTTT.